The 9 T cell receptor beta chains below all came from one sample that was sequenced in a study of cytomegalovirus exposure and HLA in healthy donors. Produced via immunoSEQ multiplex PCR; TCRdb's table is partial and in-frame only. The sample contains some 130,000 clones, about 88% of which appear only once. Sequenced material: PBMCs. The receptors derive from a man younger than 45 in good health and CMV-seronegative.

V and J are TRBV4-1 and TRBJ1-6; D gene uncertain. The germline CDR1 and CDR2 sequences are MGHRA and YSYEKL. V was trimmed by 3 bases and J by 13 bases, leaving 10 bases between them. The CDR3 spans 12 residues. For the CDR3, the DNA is TGCGCCAGCAGCCAGATACGTAGTCCCCTCCACTTT. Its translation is CASSQIRSPLHF.

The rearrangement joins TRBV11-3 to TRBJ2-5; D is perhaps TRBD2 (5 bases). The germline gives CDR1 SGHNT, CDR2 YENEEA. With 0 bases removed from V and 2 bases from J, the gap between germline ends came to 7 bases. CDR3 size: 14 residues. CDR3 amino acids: CASSLDGNQETQYF. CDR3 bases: TGTGCCAGCAGCTTAGACGGGAATCAAGAGACCCAGTACTTC.

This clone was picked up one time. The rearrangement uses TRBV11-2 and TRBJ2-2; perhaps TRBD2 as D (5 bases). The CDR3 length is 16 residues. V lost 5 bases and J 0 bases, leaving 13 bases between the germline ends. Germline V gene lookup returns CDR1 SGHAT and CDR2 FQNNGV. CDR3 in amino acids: CASSPRGAANTGELFF. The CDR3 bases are TGTGCCAGCAGCCCGCGAGGAGCGGCGAACACCGGGGAGCTGTTTTTT.

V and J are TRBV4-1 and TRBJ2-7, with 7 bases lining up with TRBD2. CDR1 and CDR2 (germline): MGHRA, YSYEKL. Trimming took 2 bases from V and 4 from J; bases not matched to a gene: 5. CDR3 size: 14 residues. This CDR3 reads CASSQLTSRYEQYF. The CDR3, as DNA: TGCGCCAGCAGCCAACTGACTAGCAGGTACGAGCAGTACTTC.

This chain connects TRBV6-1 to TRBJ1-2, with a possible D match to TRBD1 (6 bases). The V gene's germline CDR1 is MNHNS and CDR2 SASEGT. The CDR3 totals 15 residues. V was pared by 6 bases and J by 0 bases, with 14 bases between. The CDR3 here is CASRAGARSNYGYTF. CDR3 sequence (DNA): TGTGCCAGCAGAGCAGGGGCGAGATCTAACTATGGCTACACCTTC.

The CDR3, as DNA: TGTGCCAGCACGGCAGGGGGCCCAGAATACGAGCAGTACTTC. Amino acids: CASTAGGPEYEQYF. The chain recombines TRBV2 with TRBJ2-7; 8 positions agree with TRBD1. CDR1 is SNHLY, CDR2 FYNNEI, per germline. There are 14 residues in the CDR3. The J segment lost 4 bases and the V segment lost 7 bases, leaving 9 bases of the junction unmatched. Full variable domain (missing parts from reference TRBV2 and TRBJ2-7): EPEVTQTPSHQVTQMGQEVILRCVPISNHLYFYWYRQILGQKVEFLVSFYNNEISEKSEIFDDQFSVERPDGSNFTLKIRSTKLEDSAMYFCASTAGGPEYEQYFGPGTRLTVT.

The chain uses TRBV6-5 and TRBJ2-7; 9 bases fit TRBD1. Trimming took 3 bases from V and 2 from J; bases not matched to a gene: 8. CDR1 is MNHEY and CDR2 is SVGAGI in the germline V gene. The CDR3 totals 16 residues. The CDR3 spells CASSYIPGTGTYEQYF. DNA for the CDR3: TGTGCCAGCAGTTATATTCCAGGGACAGGGACCTACGAGCAGTACTTC.

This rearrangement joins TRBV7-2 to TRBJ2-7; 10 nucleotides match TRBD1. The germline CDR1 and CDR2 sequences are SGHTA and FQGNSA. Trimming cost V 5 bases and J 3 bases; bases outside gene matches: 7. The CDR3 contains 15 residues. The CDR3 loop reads CASSPGQGNSYEQYF. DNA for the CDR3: TGTGCCAGCAGCCCGGGACAGGGGAACAGCTACGAGCAGTACTTC.

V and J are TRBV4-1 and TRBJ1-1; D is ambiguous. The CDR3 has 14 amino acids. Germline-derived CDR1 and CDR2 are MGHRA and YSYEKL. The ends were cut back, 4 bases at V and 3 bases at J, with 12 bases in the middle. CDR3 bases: TGCGCCAGCAGCCGTCAACCTTTAGACACTGAAGCTTTCTTT. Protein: CASSRQPLDTEAFF.